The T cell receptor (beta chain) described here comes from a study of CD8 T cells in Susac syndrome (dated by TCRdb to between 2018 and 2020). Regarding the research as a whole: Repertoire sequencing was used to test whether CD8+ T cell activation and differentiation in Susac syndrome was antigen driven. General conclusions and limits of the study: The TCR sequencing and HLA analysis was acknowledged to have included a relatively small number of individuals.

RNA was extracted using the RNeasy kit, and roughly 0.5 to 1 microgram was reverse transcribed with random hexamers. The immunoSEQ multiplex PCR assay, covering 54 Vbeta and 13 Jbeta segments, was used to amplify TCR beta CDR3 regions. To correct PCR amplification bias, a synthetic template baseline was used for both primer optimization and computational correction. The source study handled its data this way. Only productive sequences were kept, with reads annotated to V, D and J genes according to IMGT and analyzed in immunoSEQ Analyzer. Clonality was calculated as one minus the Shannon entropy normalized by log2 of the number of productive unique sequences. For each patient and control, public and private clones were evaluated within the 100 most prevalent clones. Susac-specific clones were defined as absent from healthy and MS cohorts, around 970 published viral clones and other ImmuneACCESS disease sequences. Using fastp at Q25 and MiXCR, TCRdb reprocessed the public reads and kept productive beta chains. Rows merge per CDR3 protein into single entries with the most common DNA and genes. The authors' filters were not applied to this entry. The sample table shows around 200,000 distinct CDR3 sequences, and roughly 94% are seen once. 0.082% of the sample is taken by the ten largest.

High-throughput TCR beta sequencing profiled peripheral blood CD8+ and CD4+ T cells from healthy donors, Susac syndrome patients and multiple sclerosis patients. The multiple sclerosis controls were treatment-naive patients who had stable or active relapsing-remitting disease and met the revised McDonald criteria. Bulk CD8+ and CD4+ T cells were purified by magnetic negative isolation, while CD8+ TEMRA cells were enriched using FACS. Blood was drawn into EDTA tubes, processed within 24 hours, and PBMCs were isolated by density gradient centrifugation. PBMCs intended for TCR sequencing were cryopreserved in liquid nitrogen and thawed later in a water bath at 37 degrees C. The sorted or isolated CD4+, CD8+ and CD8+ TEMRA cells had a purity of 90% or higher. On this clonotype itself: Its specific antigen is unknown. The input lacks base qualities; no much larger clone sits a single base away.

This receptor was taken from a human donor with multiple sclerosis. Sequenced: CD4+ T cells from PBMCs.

CDR3 protein: CSVQEGGNTEAFF. The DNA reads as follows: TGCAGCGTTCAGGAGGGCGGGAACACTGAAGCTTTCTTT. The chain links TRBV29-1 with TRBJ1-1; no D gene is confidently identified. CDR1 and CDR2 were assigned from the germline V gene as SQVTM and ANQGSEA. From cysteine to phenylalanine, the CDR3 is 13 amino acids long. The kept DNA is CDR3 alone, 39 bases in frame from the first base. V is clipped by 5 bases and J by 1 base, and the sequence between their germline boundaries is 11 bases long.